This T cell receptor (beta chain) comes out of a study of T-cell memory formation after mild COVID-19. On the study more broadly: Largely donor-specific sequence clusters came from a couple of donors.

This CDR3 contains 16 residues. V shed 3 bases and J 7 bases; nucleotides not matched to a gene: 11. Germline-derived CDR1 and CDR2 are SGHTA and FQGTGA. A single record per CDR3 protein comes from TCRdb applying MiXCR to the 5' RACE reads. The table includes 530,000 or so distinct CDR3 sequences, 17% detected once. Study conclusions and caveats: The second-wave clones peaking on day 37 were not confirmed as SARS-CoV-2-specific. The study found balanced CD4/CD8 in clones contracting day 15 to 85 and a CD4+ lean in later expanders. CD4+ contracting clones were found mainly in CM and EM, and CD8+ ones in EMRA.

This clonotype was picked up a small number of times. Its target is unknown. V and J are TRBV7-3 and TRBJ2-1, with 8 positions matching TRBD2. Material for sequencing was PBMCs or a T cell subset sorted from them (not recorded which). This TCR came from an adult woman who had mild COVID-19 (a few samples of this study predate the infection). Cell type and time point are not known. The CDR3 DNA follows: TGTGCCAGCAGCTTGATGGGTCCGGGAGGGTTAAATGAGCAGTTCTTC. Its translation is CASSLMGPGGLNEQFF.